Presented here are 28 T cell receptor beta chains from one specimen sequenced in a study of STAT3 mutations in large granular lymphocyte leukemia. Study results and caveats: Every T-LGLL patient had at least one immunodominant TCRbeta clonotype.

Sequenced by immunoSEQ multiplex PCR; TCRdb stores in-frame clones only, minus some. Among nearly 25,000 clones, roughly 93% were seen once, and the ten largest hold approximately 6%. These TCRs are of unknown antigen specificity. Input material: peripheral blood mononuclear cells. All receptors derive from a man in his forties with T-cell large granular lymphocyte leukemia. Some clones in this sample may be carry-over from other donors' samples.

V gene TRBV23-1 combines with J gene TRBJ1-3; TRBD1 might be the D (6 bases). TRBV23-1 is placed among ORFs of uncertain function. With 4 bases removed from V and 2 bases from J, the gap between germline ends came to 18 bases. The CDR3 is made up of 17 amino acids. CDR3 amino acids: CASSPTDRLVAGNTIYF. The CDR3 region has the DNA TGCGCCAGCAGTCCAACAGACAGGCTGGTCGCTGGAAACACCATATATTTT.

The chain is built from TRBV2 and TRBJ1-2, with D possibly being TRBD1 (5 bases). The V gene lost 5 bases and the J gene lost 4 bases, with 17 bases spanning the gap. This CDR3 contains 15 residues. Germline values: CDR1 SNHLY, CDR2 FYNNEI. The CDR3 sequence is CASSLGEGALYGYTF. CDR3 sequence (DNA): TGTGCCAGCAGTCTAGGGGAGGGAGCCCTCTATGGCTACACCTTC. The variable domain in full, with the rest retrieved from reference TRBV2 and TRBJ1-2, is EPEVTQTPSHQVTQMGQEVILRCVPISNHLYFYWYRQILGQKVEFLVSFYNNEISEKSEIFDDQFSVERPDGSNFTLKIRSTKLEDSAMYFCASSLGEGALYGYTFGSGTRLTVV.

The CDR3 sequence: CASGTGTDLAKNIQYF. DNA for the CDR3: TGCGCCAGCGGGACAGGGACCGATCTAGCCAAAAACATTCAGTACTTC. The chain employs TRBV10-2 and TRBJ2-4, with 9 bases fitting TRBD1. The CDR3 has 16 residues. The germline gives CDR1 WSHSY, CDR2 SAAADI. Trimming removed 8 bases from V and 0 bases from J; junction bases left unmatched: 8.

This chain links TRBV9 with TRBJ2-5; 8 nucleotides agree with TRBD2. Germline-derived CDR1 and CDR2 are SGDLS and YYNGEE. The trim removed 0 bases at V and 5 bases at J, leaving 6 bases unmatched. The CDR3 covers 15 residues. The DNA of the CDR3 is TGTGCCAGCAGCGTAGCTGCCTTAGCGGGGGAGACCCAGTACTTC. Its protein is CASSVAALAGETQYF.

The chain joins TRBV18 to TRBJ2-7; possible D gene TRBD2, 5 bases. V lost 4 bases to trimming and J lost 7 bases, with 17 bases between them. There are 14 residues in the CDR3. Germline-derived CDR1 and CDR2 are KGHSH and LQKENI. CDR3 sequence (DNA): TGTGCCAGCTCACTATACGCGAGGGAAGGAGAGCAGTACTTC. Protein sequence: CASSLYAREGEQYF.

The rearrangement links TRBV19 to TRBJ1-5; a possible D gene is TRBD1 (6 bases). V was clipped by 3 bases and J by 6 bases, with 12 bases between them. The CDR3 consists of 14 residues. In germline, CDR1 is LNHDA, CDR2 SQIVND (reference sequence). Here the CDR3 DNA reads TGTGCCAGTAGTATCGGACAGAGCGGTCAGCCCCAGCATTTT. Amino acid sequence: CASSIGQSGQPQHF.

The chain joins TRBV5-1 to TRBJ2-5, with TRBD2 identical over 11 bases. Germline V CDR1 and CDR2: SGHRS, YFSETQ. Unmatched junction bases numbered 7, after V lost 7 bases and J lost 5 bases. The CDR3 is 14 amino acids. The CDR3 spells CASRSGGALETQYF. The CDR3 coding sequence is TGCGCCAGCCGTAGCGGGGGGGCCCTGGAGACCCAGTACTTC.

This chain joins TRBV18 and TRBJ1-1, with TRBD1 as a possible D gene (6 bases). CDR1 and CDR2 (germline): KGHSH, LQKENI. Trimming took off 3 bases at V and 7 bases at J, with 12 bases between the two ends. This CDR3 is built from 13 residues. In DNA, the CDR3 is TGTGCCAGCTCACCCCTGGGACAACTTGAAGCTTTCTTT. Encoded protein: CASSPLGQLEAFF.

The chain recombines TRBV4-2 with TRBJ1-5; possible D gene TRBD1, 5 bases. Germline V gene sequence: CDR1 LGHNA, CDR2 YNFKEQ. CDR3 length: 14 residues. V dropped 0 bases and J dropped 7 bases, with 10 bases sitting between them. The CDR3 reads CASSQEGTGQPQHF. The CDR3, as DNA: TGTGCCAGCAGCCAAGAGGGTACAGGCCAGCCCCAGCATTTT.

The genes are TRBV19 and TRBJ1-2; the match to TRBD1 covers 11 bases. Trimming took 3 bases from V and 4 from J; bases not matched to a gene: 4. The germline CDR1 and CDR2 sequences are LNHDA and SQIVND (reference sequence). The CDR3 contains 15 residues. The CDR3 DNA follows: TGTGCCAGTAGTATCGGGACAGGGGGGATCTATGGCTACACCTTC. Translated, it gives CASSIGTGGIYGYTF.

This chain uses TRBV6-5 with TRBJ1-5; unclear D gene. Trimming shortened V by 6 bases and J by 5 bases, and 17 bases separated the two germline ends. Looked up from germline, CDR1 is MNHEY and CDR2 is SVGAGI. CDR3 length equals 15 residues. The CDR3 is CASSPSGRTDQPQHF. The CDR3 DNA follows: TGTGCCAGCAGCCCTTCCGGGAGGACCGATCAGCCCCAGCATTTT.

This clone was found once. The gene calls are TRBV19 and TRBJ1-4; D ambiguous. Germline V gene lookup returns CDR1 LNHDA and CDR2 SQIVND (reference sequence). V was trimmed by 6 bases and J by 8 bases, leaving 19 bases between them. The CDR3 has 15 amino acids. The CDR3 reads CASRTGLNMGEKLFF. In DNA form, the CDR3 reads TGTGCCAGTAGGACCGGTCTGAACATGGGCGAAAAACTGTTTTTT. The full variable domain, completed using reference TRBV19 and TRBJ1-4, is DGGITQSPKYLFRKEGQNVTLSCEQNLNHDAMYWYRQDPGQGLRLIYYSQIVNDFQKGDIAEGYSVSREKKESFPLTVTSAQKNPTAFYLCASRTGLNMGEKLFFGSGTQLSVL.

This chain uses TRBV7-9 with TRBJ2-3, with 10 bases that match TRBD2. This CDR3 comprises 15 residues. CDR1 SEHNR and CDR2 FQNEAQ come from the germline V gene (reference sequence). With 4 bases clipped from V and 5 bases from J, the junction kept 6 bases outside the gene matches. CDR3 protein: CASSSLSGGQDTQYF. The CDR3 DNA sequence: TGTGCCAGCAGCTCCCTTAGCGGGGGGCAAGATACGCAGTATTTT. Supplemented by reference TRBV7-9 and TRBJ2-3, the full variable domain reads DTGVSQNPRHKITKRGQNVTFRCDPISEHNRLYWYRQTLGQGPEFLTYFQNEAQLEKSRLLSDRFSAERPKGSFSTLEIQRTEQGDSAMYLCASSSLSGGQDTQYFGPGTRLTVL.

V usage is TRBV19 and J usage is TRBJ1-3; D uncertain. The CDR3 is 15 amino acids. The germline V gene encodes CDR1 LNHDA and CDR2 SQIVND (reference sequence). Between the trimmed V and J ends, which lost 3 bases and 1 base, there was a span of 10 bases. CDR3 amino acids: CASSMYRDSGNTIYF. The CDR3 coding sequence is TGTGCCAGTAGTATGTACAGAGATTCTGGAAACACCATATATTTT.

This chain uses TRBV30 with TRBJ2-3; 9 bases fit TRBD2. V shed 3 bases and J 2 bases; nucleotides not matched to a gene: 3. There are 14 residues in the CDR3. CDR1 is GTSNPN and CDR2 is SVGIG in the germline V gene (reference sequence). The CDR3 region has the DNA TGTGCCTGGAGGAGCGGGGGGATCACAGATACGCAGTATTTT. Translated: CAWRSGGITDTQYF.

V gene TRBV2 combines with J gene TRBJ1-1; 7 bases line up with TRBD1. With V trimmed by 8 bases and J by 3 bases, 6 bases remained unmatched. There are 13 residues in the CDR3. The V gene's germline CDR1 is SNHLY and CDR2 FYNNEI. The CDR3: CASGSQGDTEAFF. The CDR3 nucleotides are TGTGCCAGCGGCTCGCAGGGGGACACTGAAGCTTTCTTT.

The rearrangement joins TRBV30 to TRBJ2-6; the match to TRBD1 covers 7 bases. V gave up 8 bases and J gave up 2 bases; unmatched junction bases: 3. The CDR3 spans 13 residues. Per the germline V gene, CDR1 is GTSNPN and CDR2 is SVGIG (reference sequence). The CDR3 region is CALDRAGANVLTF. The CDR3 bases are TGTGCCCTCGACAGGGCTGGGGCCAACGTCCTGACTTTC.

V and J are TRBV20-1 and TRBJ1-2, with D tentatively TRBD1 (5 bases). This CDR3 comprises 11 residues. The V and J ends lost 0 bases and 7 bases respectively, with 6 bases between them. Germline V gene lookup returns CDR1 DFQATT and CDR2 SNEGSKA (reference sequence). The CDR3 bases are TGCAGTGCTAGAGAGGGGGGTGGCTACACCTTC. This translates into CSAREGGGYTF.

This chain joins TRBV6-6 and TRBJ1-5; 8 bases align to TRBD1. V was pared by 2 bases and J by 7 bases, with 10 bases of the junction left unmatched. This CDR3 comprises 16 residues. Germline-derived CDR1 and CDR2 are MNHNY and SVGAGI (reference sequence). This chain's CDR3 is CASSYVSGQGRQPQHF. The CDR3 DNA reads TGTGCCAGCAGTTACGTTTCAGGACAGGGTCGGCAGCCCCAGCATTTT.

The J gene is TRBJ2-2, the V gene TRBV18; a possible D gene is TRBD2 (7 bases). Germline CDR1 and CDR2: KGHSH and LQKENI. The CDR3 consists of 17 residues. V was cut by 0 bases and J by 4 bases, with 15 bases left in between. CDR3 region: CASSPPGGPEVTGELFF. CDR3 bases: TGTGCCAGCTCACCACCGGGGGGGCCGGAGGTCACCGGGGAGCTGTTTTTT.

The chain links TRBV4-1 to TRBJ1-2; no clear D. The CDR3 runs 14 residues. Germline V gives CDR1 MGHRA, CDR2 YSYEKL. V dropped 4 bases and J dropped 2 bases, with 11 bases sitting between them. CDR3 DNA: TGCGCCAGCAGCCTGGAGGGTTCCAACTATGGCTACACCTTC. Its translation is CASSLEGSNYGYTF.

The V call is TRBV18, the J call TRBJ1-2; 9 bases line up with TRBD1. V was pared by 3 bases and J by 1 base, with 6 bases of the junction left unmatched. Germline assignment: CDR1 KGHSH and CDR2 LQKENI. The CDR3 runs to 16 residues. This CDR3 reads CASSPANRGHNYGYTF. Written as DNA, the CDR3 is TGTGCCAGCTCACCCGCGAACAGGGGGCATAACTATGGCTACACCTTC. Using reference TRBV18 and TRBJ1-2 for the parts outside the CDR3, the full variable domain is NAGVMQNPRHLVRRRGQEARLRCSPMKGHSHVYWYRQLPEEGLKFMVYLQKENIIDESGMPKERFSAEFPKEGPSILRIQQVVRGDSAAYFCASSPANRGHNYGYTFGSGTRLTVV.

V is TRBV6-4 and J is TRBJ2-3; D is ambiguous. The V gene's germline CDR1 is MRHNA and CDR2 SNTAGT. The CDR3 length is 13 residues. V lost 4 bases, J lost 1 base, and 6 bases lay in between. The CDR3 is CASSGQGTDTQYF. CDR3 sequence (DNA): TGTGCCAGCAGTGGACAAGGCACAGATACGCAGTATTTT.

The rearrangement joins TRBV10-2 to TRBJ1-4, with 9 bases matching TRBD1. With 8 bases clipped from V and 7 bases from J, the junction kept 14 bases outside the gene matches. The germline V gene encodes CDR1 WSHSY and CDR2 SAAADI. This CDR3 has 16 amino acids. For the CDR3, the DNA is TGCGCCAGCTCCCGGGACAGGGACCGGTGGGGTGAAAAACTGTTTTTT. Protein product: CASSRDRDRWGEKLFF.

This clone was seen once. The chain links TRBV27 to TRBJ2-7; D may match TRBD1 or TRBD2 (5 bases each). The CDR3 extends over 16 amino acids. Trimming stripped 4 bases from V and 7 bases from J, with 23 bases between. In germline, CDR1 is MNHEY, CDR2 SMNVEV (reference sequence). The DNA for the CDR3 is TGTGCCAGCAGTTGGTCGGCGGCCTTGAGGGGCCTGGAGCAGTACTTC. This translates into CASSWSAALRGLEQYF.

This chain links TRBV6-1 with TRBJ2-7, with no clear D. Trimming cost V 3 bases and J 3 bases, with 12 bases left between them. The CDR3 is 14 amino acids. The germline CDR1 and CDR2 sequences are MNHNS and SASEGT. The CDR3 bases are TGTGCCAGCAGTGACGCTCGTAGAAGCTACGAGCAGTACTTC. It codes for CASSDARRSYEQYF.

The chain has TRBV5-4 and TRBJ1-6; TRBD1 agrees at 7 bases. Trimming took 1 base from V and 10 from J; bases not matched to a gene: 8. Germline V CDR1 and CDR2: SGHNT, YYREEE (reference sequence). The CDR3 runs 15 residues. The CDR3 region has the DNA TGTGCCAGCAGCTTGCCCACAGGGGACGCGTCACCCCTCCACTTT. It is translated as CASSLPTGDASPLHF. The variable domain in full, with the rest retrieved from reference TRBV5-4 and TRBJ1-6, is ETGVTQSPTHLIKTRGQQVTLRCSSQSGHNTVSWYQQALGQGPQFIFQYYREEENGRGNFPPRFSGLQFPNYSSELNVNALELDDSALYLCASSLPTGDASPLHFGNGTRLTVT.

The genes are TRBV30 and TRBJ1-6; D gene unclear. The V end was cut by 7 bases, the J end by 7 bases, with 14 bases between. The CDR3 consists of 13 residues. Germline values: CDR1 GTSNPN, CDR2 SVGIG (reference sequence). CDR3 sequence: CAYVTALNSPLHF. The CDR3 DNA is TGTGCCTATGTAACAGCGCTAAATTCACCCCTCCACTTT.